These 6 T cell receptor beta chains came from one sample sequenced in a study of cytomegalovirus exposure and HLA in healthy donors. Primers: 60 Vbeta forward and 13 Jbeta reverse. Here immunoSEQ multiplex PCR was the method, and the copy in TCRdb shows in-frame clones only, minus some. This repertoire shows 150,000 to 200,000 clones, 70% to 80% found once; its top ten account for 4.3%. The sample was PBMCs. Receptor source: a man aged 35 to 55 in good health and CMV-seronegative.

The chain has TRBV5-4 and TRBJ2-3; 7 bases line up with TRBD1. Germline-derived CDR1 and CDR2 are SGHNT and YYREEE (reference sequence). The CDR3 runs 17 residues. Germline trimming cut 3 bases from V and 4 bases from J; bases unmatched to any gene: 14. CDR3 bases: TGTGCCAGCAGCTCCCCCTCGAGGGGGCAAGGTGCAGATACGCAGTATTTT. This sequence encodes CASSSPSRGQGADTQYF.

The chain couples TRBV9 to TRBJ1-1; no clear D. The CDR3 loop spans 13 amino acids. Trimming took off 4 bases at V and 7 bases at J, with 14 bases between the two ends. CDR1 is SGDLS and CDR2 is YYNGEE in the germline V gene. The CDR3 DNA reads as TGTGCCAGCAGCCTCTTGGGTTACAGTGAAGCTTTCTTT. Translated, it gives CASSLLGYSEAFF. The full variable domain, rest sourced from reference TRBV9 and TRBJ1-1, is DSGVTQTPKHLITATGQRVTLRCSPRSGDLSVYWYQQSLDQGLQFLIQYYNGEERAKGNILERFSAQQFPDLHSELNLSSLELGDSALYFCASSLLGYSEAFFGQGTRLTVV.

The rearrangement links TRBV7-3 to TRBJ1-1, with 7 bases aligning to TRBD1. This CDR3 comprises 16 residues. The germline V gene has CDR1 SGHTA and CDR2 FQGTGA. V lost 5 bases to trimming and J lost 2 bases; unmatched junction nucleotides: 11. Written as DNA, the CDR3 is TGTGCCAGCAGCCCCCCCCCGGGACAGAAAAACACTGAAGCTTTCTTT. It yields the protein CASSPPPGQKNTEAFF.

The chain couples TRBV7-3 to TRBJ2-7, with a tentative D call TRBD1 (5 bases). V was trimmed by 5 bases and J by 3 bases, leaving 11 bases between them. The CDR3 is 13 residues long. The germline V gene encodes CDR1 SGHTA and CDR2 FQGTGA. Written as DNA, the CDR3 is TGTGCCAGCAGCCCTGCCAGGGACTACGAGCAGTACTTC. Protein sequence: CASSPARDYEQYF.

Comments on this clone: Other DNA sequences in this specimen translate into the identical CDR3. Here the CDR3 DNA reads TGTGCCTGGAGTGTTCAGGGGTCTTACGAGCAGTACTTC. It specifies CAWSVQGSYEQYF. The V and J genes are TRBV30 and TRBJ2-7; possibly TRBD1 for D (6 bases). V dropped 0 bases and J dropped 4 bases, with 10 bases sitting between them. CDR3 size: 13 residues. Germline CDR1 reads GTSNPN; CDR2 reads SVGIG (reference sequence).

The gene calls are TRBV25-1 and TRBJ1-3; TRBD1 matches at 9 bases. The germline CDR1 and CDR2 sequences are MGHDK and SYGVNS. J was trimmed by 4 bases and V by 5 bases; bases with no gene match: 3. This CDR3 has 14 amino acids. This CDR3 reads CASSPGQGGNTIYF. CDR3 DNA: TGTGCCAGCAGTCCTGGACAGGGGGGAAACACCATATATTTT.